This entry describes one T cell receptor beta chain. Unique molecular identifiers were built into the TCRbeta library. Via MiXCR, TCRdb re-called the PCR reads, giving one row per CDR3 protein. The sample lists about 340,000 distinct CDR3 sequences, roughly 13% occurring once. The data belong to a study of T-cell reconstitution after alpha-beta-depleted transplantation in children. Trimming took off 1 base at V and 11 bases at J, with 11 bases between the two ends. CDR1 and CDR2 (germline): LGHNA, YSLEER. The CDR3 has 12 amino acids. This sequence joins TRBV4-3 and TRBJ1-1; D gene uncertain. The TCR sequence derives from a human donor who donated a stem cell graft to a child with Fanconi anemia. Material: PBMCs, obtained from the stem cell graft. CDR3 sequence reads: CASSQGSGSAFF. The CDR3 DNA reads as TGCGCCAGCAGCCAAGGATCTGGGTCCGCTTTCTTT.